The sequence of this T cell receptor (beta chain) was determined in a study of PD-L1 blockade in urothelial cancer. General study points: Survival was better when pretreatment blood TCR clonality fell below the median.

To note about this clone: The target antigen is unknown.

The sample's time point: peripheral blood 6 weeks after treatment start. All patients handed over anywhere from 1 to 8 samples, pretreatment and on-treatment. This CDR3 is built from 15 residues. CDR1 and CDR2 from the germline V gene are LGHNA and YNFKEQ. Trimming removed 1 base at V and 4 bases at J, with 12 bases between. Every PCR received spiked-in synthetic TCR analog templates. Sequenced by immunoSEQ multiplex PCR; TCRdb stores in-frame clones only, minus some. This sample yields 38,000 or so clones, of which around 84% are seen a single time; 10% belongs to the top ten. Source: PBMCs, taken around atezolizumab (anti-PD-L1) treatment. The V gene is TRBV4-2, the J gene TRBJ2-3; possible D gene TRBD2, 6 bases. This TCR derives from a man in his forties with urothelial cancer. The CDR3 DNA sequence: TGTGCCAGCAGCCAAGGTGATAGGGAGGCAGATACGCAGTATTTT. As protein: CASSQGDREADTQYF.